The present entry profiles one TCR beta chain with its context. Its antigen is not identified. Relative to the germline gene, one junction end is altered; a read error may explain this. The study sampled blood at baseline, cycle 4 day 1, and cycle 7 day 1. The data were taken from a study of OX40 agonist ivuxolimab in advanced cancers. The wider study: Ivuxolimab was administered intravenously to patients at 0.01 to 10 mg/kg every 2 weeks.

The assay was immunoSEQ multiplex PCR, and TCRdb's table has in-frame clones only and misses some. Of around 98,000 clones listed, 87% are singletons. Findings of the study overall: Nonresponders included some who also had low normalized T-cell clonal expansion.

This clonotype was sampled from an adult with an advanced solid tumor such as melanoma, head and neck, liver or kidney cancer. The specimen was CD4+ or CD8+ T cells sorted from blood, collected in a trial of the OX40 agonist ivuxolimab.

The CDR3 protein is CASSPGGANEKLFF. CDR3 DNA: TGTGCTAGCAGCCCGGGTGGGGCTAATGAAAAACTGTTTTTT. V usage is TRBV7-7 and J usage is TRBJ1-4; no firm D call. This CDR3 is built from 14 residues. Germline CDR1 SSHAT, CDR2 FNYEAQ (reference sequence).